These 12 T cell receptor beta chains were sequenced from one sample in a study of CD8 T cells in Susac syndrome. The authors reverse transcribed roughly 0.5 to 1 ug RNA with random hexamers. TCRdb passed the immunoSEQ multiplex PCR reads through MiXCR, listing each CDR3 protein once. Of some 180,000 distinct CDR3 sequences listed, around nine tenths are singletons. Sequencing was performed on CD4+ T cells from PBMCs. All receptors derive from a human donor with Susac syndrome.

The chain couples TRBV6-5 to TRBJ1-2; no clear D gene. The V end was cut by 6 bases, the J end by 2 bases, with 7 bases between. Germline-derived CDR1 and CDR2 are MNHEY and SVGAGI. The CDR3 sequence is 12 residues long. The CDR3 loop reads CASSKSNYGYTF. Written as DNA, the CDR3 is TGTGCCAGCAGCAAATCAAACTATGGCTACACCTTC.

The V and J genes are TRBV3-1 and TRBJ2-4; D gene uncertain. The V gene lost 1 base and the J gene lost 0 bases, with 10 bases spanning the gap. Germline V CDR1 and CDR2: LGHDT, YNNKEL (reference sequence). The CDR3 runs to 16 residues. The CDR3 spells CASSQGRILAKNIQYF. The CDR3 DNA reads TGTGCCAGCAGCCAAGGCAGGATACTAGCCAAAAACATTCAGTACTTC.

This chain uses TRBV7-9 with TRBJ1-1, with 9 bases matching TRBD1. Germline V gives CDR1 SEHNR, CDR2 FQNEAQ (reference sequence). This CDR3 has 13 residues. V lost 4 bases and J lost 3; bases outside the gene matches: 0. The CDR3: CASSWTGDTEAFF. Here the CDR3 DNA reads TGTGCCAGCAGCTGGACAGGGGACACTGAAGCTTTCTTT.

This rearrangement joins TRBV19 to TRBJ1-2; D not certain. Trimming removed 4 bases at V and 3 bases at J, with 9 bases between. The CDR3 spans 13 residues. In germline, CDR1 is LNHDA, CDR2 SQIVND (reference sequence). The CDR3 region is CASSTEPHYGYTF. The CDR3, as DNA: TGTGCCAGTAGTACAGAGCCCCACTATGGCTACACCTTC.

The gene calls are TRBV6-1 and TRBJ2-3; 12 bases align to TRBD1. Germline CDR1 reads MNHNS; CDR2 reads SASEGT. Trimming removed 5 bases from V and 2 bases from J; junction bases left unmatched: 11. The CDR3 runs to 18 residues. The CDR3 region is CASSLGTGGATVTDTQYF. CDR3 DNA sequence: TGTGCCAGCAGTCTAGGGACAGGGGGCGCGACCGTCACAGATACGCAGTATTTT.

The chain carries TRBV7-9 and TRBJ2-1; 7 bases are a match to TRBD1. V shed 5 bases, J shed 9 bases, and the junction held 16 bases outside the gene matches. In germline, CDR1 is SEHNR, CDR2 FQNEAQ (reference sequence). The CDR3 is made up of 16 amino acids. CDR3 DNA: TGTGCCAGCAGCCCCGGCCGGGACAGCCTAGGTACTGAGCAGTTCTTC. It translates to CASSPGRDSLGTEQFF.

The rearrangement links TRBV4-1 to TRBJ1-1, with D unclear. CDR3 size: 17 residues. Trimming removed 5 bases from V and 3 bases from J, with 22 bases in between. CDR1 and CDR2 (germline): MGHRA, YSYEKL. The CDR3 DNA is TGCGCCAGCAGCTCCCCATTGAGCAAGGATGGGCACACTGAAGCTTTCTTT. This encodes CASSSPLSKDGHTEAFF.

CDR3 nucleotide sequence: TGTGCCATCAGAGGGACAGCCAACACAGATACGCAGTATTTT. This encodes CAIRGTANTDTQYF. This sequence joins TRBV10-3 and TRBJ2-3; 7 bases agree with TRBD1. Losses at the gene ends were 6 bases for V and 2 bases for J; bases not matched to a gene: 5. Germline CDR1 and CDR2: ENHRY and SYGVKD. The CDR3 sequence is 14 residues long.

The CDR3 sequence: CASSVGASGSPETQYF. Written as DNA, the CDR3 is TGTGCCAGCAGCGTAGGGGCTAGCGGGAGTCCGGAGACCCAGTACTTC. The V and J genes are TRBV9 and TRBJ2-5, with 10 bases matching TRBD2. The CDR3 sequence is 16 residues long. V was pared by 0 bases and J by 5 bases, with 7 bases of the junction left unmatched. The germline gives CDR1 SGDLS, CDR2 YYNGEE.

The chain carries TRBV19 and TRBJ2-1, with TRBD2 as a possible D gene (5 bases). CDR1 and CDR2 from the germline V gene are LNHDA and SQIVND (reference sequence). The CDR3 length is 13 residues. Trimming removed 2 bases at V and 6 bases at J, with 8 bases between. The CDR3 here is CASSIPGINEQFF. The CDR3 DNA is TGTGCCAGTAGTATACCGGGGATCAATGAGCAGTTCTTC.

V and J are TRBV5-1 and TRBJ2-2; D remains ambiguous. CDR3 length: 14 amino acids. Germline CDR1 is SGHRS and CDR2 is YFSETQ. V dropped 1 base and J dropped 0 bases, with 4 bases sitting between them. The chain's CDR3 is CASSLQTNTGELFF. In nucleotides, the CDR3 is TGCGCCAGCAGCTTGCAGACGAACACCGGGGAGCTGTTTTTT. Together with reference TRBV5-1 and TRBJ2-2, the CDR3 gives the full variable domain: KAGVTQTPRYLIKTRGQQVTLSCSPISGHRSVSWYQQTPGQGLQFLFEYFSETQRNKGNFPGRFSGRQFSNSRSEMNVSTLELGDSALYLCASSLQTNTGELFFGEGSRLTVL.

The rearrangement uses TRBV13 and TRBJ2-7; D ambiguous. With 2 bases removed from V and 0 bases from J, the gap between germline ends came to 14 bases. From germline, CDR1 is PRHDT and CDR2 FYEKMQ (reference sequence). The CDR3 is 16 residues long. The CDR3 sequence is CASSLRVKTPSYEQYF. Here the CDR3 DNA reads TGTGCCAGCAGCTTAAGGGTCAAAACTCCCTCCTACGAGCAGTACTTC.